This TCR beta chain emerged from a study of blood T cell repertoires in COVID-19. Study details: Samples came from the United States, Italy and Spain, spanning acute and convalescent COVID-19. PBMCs, B-cell-depleted T cells, or T cells provided the cDNA or gDNA that made up the material.

Libraries were prepared by immunoSEQ multiplex PCR; TCRdb keeps only in-frame clonotypes and omits some of them. This sample yields more than 90,000 clones, of which under 80% are seen a single time; roughly 2.6% belongs to the top ten. V was pared by 2 bases and J by 2 bases, with 7 bases of the junction left unmatched. Germline V gene sequence: CDR1 SGHRS, CDR2 YFSETQ. This CDR3 has 16 residues. V gene TRBV5-1 combines with J gene TRBJ2-3, with 8 positions matching TRBD2. Sequenced input: peripheral blood. The sequence was obtained from a middle-aged man with acute or convalescent COVID-19. The CDR3 region is CASSFSGGYHTDTQYF. CDR3 bases: TGCGCCAGCAGCTTCTCGGGAGGGTATCACACAGATACGCAGTATTTT.